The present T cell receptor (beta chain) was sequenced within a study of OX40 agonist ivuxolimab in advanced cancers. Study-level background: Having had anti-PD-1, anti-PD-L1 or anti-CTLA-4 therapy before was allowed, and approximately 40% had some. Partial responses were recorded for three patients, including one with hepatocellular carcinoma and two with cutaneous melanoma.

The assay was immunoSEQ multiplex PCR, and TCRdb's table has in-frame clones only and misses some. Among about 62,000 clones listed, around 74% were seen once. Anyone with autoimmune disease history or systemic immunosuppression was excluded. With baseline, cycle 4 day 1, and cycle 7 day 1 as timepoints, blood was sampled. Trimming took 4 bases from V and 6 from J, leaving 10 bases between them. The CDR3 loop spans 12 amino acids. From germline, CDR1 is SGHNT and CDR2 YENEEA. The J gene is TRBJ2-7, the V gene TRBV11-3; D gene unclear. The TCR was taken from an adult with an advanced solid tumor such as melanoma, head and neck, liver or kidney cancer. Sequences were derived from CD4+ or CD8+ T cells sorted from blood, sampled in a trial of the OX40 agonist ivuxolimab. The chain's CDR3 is CASSSYPAEQYF. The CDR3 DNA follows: TGTGCCAGCAGCTCCTACCCAGCCGAGCAGTACTTC.